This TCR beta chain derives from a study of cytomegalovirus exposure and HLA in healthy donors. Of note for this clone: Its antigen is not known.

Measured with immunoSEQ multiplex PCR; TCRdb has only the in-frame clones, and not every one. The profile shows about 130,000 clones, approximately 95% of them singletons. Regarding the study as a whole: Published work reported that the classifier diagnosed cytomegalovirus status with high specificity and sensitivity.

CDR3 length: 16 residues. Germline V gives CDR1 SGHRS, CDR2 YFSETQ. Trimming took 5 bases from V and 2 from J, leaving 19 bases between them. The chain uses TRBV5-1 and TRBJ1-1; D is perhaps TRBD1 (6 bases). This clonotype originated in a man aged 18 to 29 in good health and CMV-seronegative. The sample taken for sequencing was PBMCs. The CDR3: CASRPPGTTTNTEAFF. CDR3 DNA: TGCGCCAGCAGACCGCCCGGGACAACCACTAACACTGAAGCTTTCTTT.